The 15 T cell receptor beta chains reported below all come from one sample, sequenced in a study of control samples from healthy donors and cancer patients. Method: immunoSEQ multiplex PCR; TCRdb's copy keeps in-frame clones and lacks some. The sample carries 25,000 or so clones, approximately 85% recorded once. Sequencing was performed on PBMCs. The receptors shown here come from a woman aged 60-75 years with head and neck cancer.

This sequence joins TRBV30 and TRBJ2-1; D may be TRBD1 (6 bases). Germline V CDR1 and CDR2: GTSNPN, SVGIG (reference sequence). There are 12 residues in the CDR3. Trimming took 8 bases from V and 5 from J, leaving 13 bases between them. The CDR3 spells CATSGAHNEQFF. The CDR3 DNA reads as TGTGCCACTTCAGGGGCCCACAATGAGCAGTTCTTC.

This rearrangement joins TRBV10-1 to TRBJ1-2; 12 bases align to TRBD1. V dropped 5 bases and J dropped 4; count of bases not matched to a gene: 11. The CDR3 totals 17 residues. Germline lookup yields CDR1 WNHNN and CDR2 SYGVQD (reference sequence). The CDR3 protein is CASSSGTGGLLVYGYTF. CDR3 DNA sequence: TGCGCCAGCAGTTCCGGGACAGGGGGCTTGTTGGTCTATGGCTACACCTTC.

The chain uses TRBV19 and TRBJ1-4, with D maybe TRBD1 (5 bases). This CDR3 comprises 15 residues. Germline V CDR1 and CDR2: LNHDA, SQIVND (reference sequence). V lost 5 bases, J lost 3 bases, and 13 bases lay in between. CDR3 amino acids: CASSPPGGANEKLFF. CDR3 nucleotide sequence: TGTGCCAGTAGTCCCCCCGGGGGGGCTAATGAAAAACTGTTTTTT. The full variable domain, rest sourced from reference TRBV19 and TRBJ1-4, is DGGITQSPKYLFRKEGQNVTLSCEQNLNHDAMYWYRQDPGQGLRLIYYSQIVNDFQKGDIAEGYSVSREKKESFPLTVTSAQKNPTAFYLCASSPPGGANEKLFFGSGTQLSVL.

The chain combines TRBV6-2 or TRBV6-3 with TRBJ2-3; D ambiguous. CDR3 length: 13 residues. Germline V gene sequence: CDR1 MNHEY, CDR2 SVGEGT. The V end lost 0 bases, the J end lost 3 bases, and 4 bases lay between the germline ends. CDR3 protein: CASSYSTTDTQYF. CDR3 coding DNA: TGTGCCAGCAGTTACTCGACAACAGATACGCAGTATTTT.

The genes are TRBV9 and TRBJ2-5; perhaps TRBD1 as D (7 bases). The CDR3 consists of 16 residues. V lost 3 bases to trimming and J lost 0 bases, with 15 bases between them. Germline-derived CDR1 and CDR2 are SGDLS and YYNGEE. The CDR3 here is CASSEGGQTYQETQYF. The CDR3, as DNA: TGTGCCAGCAGCGAGGGGGGACAGACGTACCAAGAGACCCAGTACTTC.

The chain is built from TRBV7-2 and TRBJ2-7, with 8 nucleotides matching TRBD2. The CDR3 length is 18 residues. Trimming removed 1 base from V and 7 bases from J; junction bases left unmatched: 18. Germline V lookup: CDR1 SGHTA, CDR2 FQGNSA. CDR3 residues: CASSLEFSRRTSFLEQYF. The CDR3, as DNA: TGTGCCAGCAGCTTAGAATTTTCTAGGCGGACTAGCTTTTTGGAGCAGTACTTC.

The chain couples TRBV5-1 to TRBJ2-5; 10 bases agree with TRBD2. After removal of 0 bases from V and 1 base from J, the junction contained 6 bases not matched to a gene. The germline CDR1 and CDR2 sequences are SGHRS and YFSETQ. This CDR3 is 17 amino acids long. The CDR3 loop is CASSLVLAGRGQETQYF. The CDR3 DNA reads as TGCGCCAGCAGCTTGGTACTAGCGGGAAGGGGCCAAGAGACCCAGTACTTC.

The rearrangement uses TRBV4-1 and TRBJ1-1; D gene uncertain. V dropped 0 bases and J dropped 1 base, with 3 bases sitting between them. Germline CDR1 and CDR2: MGHRA and YSYEKL. The CDR3 contains 13 residues. CDR3 in amino acids: CASSQDGNTEAFF. CDR3 sequence (DNA): TGCGCCAGCAGCCAAGACGGGAACACTGAAGCTTTCTTT.

The J gene is TRBJ1-1, the V gene TRBV11-1; D call uncertain. Germline values: CDR1 SGHAT, CDR2 FQDESV (reference sequence). CDR3 length: 13 amino acids. V lost 1 base, J lost 5 bases, and 8 bases lay in between. The CDR3 region has the DNA TGTGCCAGCAGCTTAGGGGCGAGTACTGAAGCTTTCTTT. It specifies CASSLGASTEAFF.

The chain carries TRBV15 and TRBJ2-1; D not certain. This CDR3 is built from 13 residues. Germline V lookup: CDR1 LNHNV, CDR2 YYDKDF (reference sequence). V lost 0 bases to trimming and J lost 7 bases, with 7 bases between them. CDR3 sequence (DNA): TGTGCCACCAGCAGAGATCAACTTAATGAGCAGTTCTTC. It yields the protein CATSRDQLNEQFF.

The chain is built from TRBV18 and TRBJ1-5; possibly TRBD1 for D (6 bases). CDR3 length: 13 residues. Trimming took 8 bases from V and 2 from J, leaving 10 bases between them. Germline CDR1 is KGHSH and CDR2 is LQKENI. CDR3 in DNA: TGTGCCAGCAACAGGGTGGGCAATCAGCCCCAGCATTTT. This translates into CASNRVGNQPQHF.

The chain joins TRBV27 to TRBJ2-3; D may correspond to TRBD1 or TRBD2 (5 bases each). V lost 7 bases and J 0 bases, leaving 8 bases between the germline ends. Germline V gene lookup returns CDR1 MNHEY and CDR2 SMNVEV (reference sequence). The CDR3 loop spans 13 amino acids. This CDR3 reads CASNEGSTDTQYF. The CDR3 DNA reads as TGTGCCAGCAATGAGGGGAGCACAGATACGCAGTATTTT.

This clone was counted a single time. The V and J genes are TRBV6-5 and TRBJ2-3; D uncertain. Trimming left V 3 bases short and J 2 bases short, with 9 bases between. Per the germline V gene, CDR1 is MNHEY and CDR2 is SVGAGI. The CDR3 sequence is 14 residues long. The CDR3 loop reads CASSYRRLTDTQYF. CDR3 DNA sequence: TGTGCCAGCAGTTATCGACGGCTCACAGATACGCAGTATTTT.

V gene TRBV5-6 combines with J gene TRBJ1-1; D is uncertain. The ends were cut back, 4 bases at V and 4 bases at J, with 11 bases in the middle. CDR1 is SGHDT and CDR2 is YYEEEE in the germline V gene. The CDR3 has 13 amino acids. The CDR3: CASSPAVRTEAFF. CDR3 sequence (DNA): TGTGCCAGCAGCCCTGCAGTGCGCACTGAAGCTTTCTTT.

Regarding this clone: Other DNA sequences in the sample encode the same CDR3. The V gene is TRBV18, the J gene TRBJ1-2; D possibly corresponds to TRBD1 (6 bases). The germline V and J ends were trimmed by 3 bases and 8 bases, with 16 bases remaining between them. Germline V gene sequence: CDR1 KGHSH, CDR2 LQKENI. The length of the CDR3 is 14 residues. The CDR3 region has the DNA TGTGCCAGCTCACCGGACGGTCAGGGGAACGGCTACACCTTC. Its translation: CASSPDGQGNGYTF. Looking up the rest from reference TRBV18 and TRBJ1-2 gives the full variable domain: NAGVMQNPRHLVRRRGQEARLRCSPMKGHSHVYWYRQLPEEGLKFMVYLQKENIIDESGMPKERFSAEFPKEGPSILRIQQVVRGDSAAYFCASSPDGQGNGYTFGSGTRLTVV.